One sample yielded the 19 T cell receptor beta chains listed below, sequenced in a study of long-term antiretroviral therapy in people with HIV. An immunoSEQ assay, version v3.0, was performed at survey level. The table came from immunoSEQ multiplex PCR; TCRdb's copy has only in-frame clones and leaves some out. The sample contains fewer than 20,000 clones, approximately 90% of which appear only once. Sequences were derived from unsorted PBMCs, sampled 4.2 years after starting antiretroviral therapy. All receptors come from a man in his fifties with HIV.

The rearrangement uses TRBV15 and TRBJ2-3; the D gene is possibly TRBD1 (6 bases). V lost 3 bases to trimming and J lost 4 bases, with 11 bases between them. Germline values: CDR1 LNHNV, CDR2 YYDKDF (reference sequence). This CDR3 is built from 14 residues. The CDR3 protein is CATSRVGQPDTQYF. DNA for the CDR3: TGTGCCACCAGCAGGGTTGGACAGCCAGATACGCAGTATTTT.

The chain has TRBV4-2 and TRBJ1-2; 11 bases are shared with TRBD1. V trimming: 4 bases; J trimming: 13 bases; junction bases outside the gene matches: 11. The CDR3 is 14 residues long. In germline, CDR1 is LGHNA, CDR2 YNFKEQ. CDR3 DNA sequence: TGTGCCAGCAGCCTACCGGGACAGGGGGTTGAAGTCACCTTC. It codes for CASSLPGQGVEVTF.

The chain employs TRBV30 and TRBJ2-5, with D unclear. V was clipped by 0 bases and J by 10 bases, with 9 bases between them. CDR1 and CDR2 from the germline V gene are GTSNPN and SVGIG (reference sequence). The length of the CDR3 is 11 residues. CDR3 in DNA: TGTGCCTGGAGTGTAGGGCGCGACCAGTACTTC. Translating it yields CAWSVGRDQYF. The full variable domain, in which reference TRBV30 and TRBJ2-5 provide the parts outside the CDR3, is SQTIHQWPATLVQPVGSPLSLECTVEGTSNPNLYWYRQAAGRGLQLLFYSVGIGQISSEVPQNLSASRPQDRQFILSSKKLLLSDSGFYLCAWSVGRDQYFGPGTRLLVL.

The genes are TRBV7-9 and TRBJ1-5; 7 nucleotides line up with TRBD1. The CDR3 sequence is 14 residues long. CDR1 and CDR2 (germline): SEHNR, FQNEAQ (reference sequence). Trimming removed 1 base from V and 4 bases from J; junction bases left unmatched: 1. CDR3 loop: CASSLGRGNQPQHF. CDR3 nucleotide sequence: TGTGCCAGCAGCTTAGGCAGGGGGAATCAGCCCCAGCATTTT.

This chain uses TRBV20-1 with TRBJ2-3; D is unresolved. Germline V lookup: CDR1 DFQATT, CDR2 SNEGSKA (reference sequence). The ends were cut back, 7 bases at V and 5 bases at J, with 10 bases in the middle. The CDR3 covers 11 residues. The CDR3 protein is CSVSQEDTQYF. CDR3 nucleotide sequence: TGCAGTGTTAGTCAGGAAGATACGCAGTATTTT.

The V and J genes are TRBV7-9 and TRBJ1-3, with TRBD1 matching over 7 bases. J gave up 0 bases and V 6 bases, and 5 bases lay outside the gene matches. There are 15 residues in the CDR3. Germline lookup yields CDR1 SEHNR and CDR2 FQNEAQ (reference sequence). The CDR3 here is CASRARDSSGNTIYF. The CDR3 DNA reads as TGTGCCAGCAGAGCTAGGGACAGCTCTGGAAACACCATATATTTT.

The rearrangement joins TRBV5-1 to TRBJ1-1, with a weak D call TRBD1 (5 bases). Germline V gene data show CDR1 as SGHRS and CDR2 as YFSETQ. Between the trimmed V and J ends, which lost 1 base and 0 bases, there was a span of 16 bases. This CDR3 contains 17 residues. The CDR3 nucleotides are TGCGCCAGCAGCTTGAGTCTGCAAGGGGTAATGAACACTGAAGCTTTCTTT. Translated, it gives CASSLSLQGVMNTEAFF.

This sequence joins TRBV28 and TRBJ1-2, with TRBD1 identical over 10 bases. Germline values: CDR1 MDHEN, CDR2 SYDVKM. This CDR3 is 15 amino acids long. Trimming at V came to 7 bases and at J to 5 bases, leaving 10 bases not matched to a gene. Written as DNA, the CDR3 is TGTGCCAGCACCACGACAGGGGGCAAGGGATATGGCTACACCTTC. Translation: CASTTTGGKGYGYTF.

The chain links TRBV5-5 to TRBJ1-1; D possibly corresponds to TRBD1 (6 bases). CDR3 size: 15 residues. The germline V and J ends were trimmed by 5 bases and 2 bases, with 16 bases remaining between them. Looked up from germline, CDR1 is SGHKS and CDR2 is YYEKEE (reference sequence). The chain's CDR3 is CASSQGQIDNTEAFF. CDR3 DNA sequence: TGTGCCAGCAGTCAAGGACAGATCGACAACACTGAAGCTTTCTTT.

The chain joins TRBV19 to TRBJ1-6; D unresolved. The V and J ends lost 6 bases and 0 bases respectively, with 6 bases between them. Looked up from germline, CDR1 is LNHDA and CDR2 is SQIVND (reference sequence). The CDR3 is made up of 14 amino acids. The CDR3 DNA reads as TGTGCCAGTAGATCGAGCTCCTATAATTCACCCCTCCACTTT. Translation: CASRSSSYNSPLHF.

The J gene is TRBJ2-7, the V gene TRBV11-2; D unresolved. Germline V lookup: CDR1 SGHAT, CDR2 FQNNGV. This CDR3 is 13 amino acids long. The ends were cut back, 1 base at V and 1 base at J, with 5 bases in the middle. The CDR3 is CASSLGGSYEQYF. In DNA form, the CDR3 reads TGTGCCAGCAGCTTAGGCGGATCCTACGAGCAGTACTTC.

The chain carries TRBV19 and TRBJ1-1; TRBD1 matches 12 bases. J gave up 3 bases and V 2 bases, and 7 bases lay outside the gene matches. CDR1 LNHDA and CDR2 SQIVND come from the germline V gene (reference sequence). The CDR3 length is 17 residues. The CDR3 protein is CASSINRDRGQDTEAFF. Written as DNA, the CDR3 is TGTGCCAGTAGTATAAACCGGGACAGGGGGCAAGACACTGAAGCTTTCTTT.

The chain joins TRBV6-7 to TRBJ1-2, with a tentative D call TRBD1 (6 bases). TRBV6-7 is placed among ORFs of uncertain function. This CDR3 contains 15 residues. V dropped 4 bases and J dropped 5 bases, with 17 bases sitting between them. CDR3 residues: CASSCVYREGYGYTF. For the CDR3, the DNA is TGTGCCAGCAGTTGCGTCTACAGGGAAGGGTATGGCTACACCTTC.

The chain recombines TRBV10-2 with TRBJ1-5, with D perhaps TRBD1 (6 bases). The germline V gene has CDR1 WSHSY and CDR2 SAAADI. The CDR3 is 13 residues long. Trimming stripped 6 bases from V and 7 bases from J, with 13 bases between. The CDR3 spells CASRPIQGQPQHF. The CDR3 region has the DNA TGCGCCAGCAGACCTATACAGGGACAGCCCCAGCATTTT.

The V and J genes are TRBV2 and TRBJ2-7; 8 bases fit TRBD1. Germline V lookup: CDR1 SNHLY, CDR2 FYNNEI. This CDR3 region has 13 residues. With 10 bases clipped from V and 4 bases from J, the junction kept 9 bases outside the gene matches. The CDR3 loop is CATIGQGWYEQYF. The CDR3 DNA follows: TGTGCCACCATTGGACAGGGCTGGTACGAGCAGTACTTC.

The J gene is TRBJ2-7, the V gene TRBV15, with a weak D call TRBD1 (6 bases). The CDR3 is 16 residues long. Trimming removed 0 bases at V and 3 bases at J, with 15 bases between. Germline assignment: CDR1 LNHNV and CDR2 YYDKDF (reference sequence). The CDR3 DNA reads TGTGCCACCAGCAGAGATGAACCGGGACAAGGCTACGAGCAGTACTTC. Its protein is CATSRDEPGQGYEQYF.

The rearrangement links TRBV5-4 to TRBJ1-2; 9 bases map to TRBD1. CDR3 length: 15 amino acids. The germline V gene has CDR1 SGHNT and CDR2 YYREEE (reference sequence). V gave up 5 bases and J gave up 1 base; unmatched junction bases: 6. CDR3 DNA sequence: TGTGCCAGCAGGCCCACAGGGGGCATTAACTATGGCTACACCTTC. Residues: CASRPTGGINYGYTF.

This clone has a handful of counts. The V call is TRBV10-3, the J call TRBJ1-2; TRBD1 aligns across 7 bases. The CDR3 has 15 amino acids. CDR1 and CDR2 (germline): ENHRY, SYGVKD. V lost 6 bases to trimming and J lost 6 bases; unmatched junction nucleotides: 13. The CDR3 bases are TGTGCCATCAGGACTTCCCCCGACAGGGCGGATGGCTACACCTTC. It yields the protein CAIRTSPDRADGYTF.

V gene TRBV14 combines with J gene TRBJ2-3, with D possibly TRBD2 on 6 matching bases. There are 16 residues in the CDR3. CDR1 and CDR2 (germline): SGHDN, FVKESK. Trimming removed 1 base from V and 6 bases from J, with 17 bases in between. The CDR3 spells CASSQALPGSGDTQYF. The CDR3 nucleotides are TGTGCCAGCAGCCAAGCTCTACCCGGGAGCGGGGATACGCAGTATTTT.